This TCR beta chain was captured in a study of OX40 agonist ivuxolimab in advanced cancers. Overall study: Given to patients was ivuxolimab, an agonistic anti-OX40 (CD134) antibody. Of the participants, approximately 38% had some prior anti-PD-1, anti-PD-L1 or anti-CTLA-4 therapy, which was allowed. Head and neck, renal cell, melanoma or hepatocellular carcinoma were the cancers that dose-escalation patients had.

The V end lost 1 base, the J end lost 4 bases, and 8 bases lay between the germline ends. This CDR3 is 14 amino acids long. Germline CDR1 and CDR2: GTSNPN and SVGIG (reference sequence). Sequenced by immunoSEQ multiplex PCR; TCRdb stores in-frame clones only, minus some. The table lists tens of thousands of clones, about nine tenths of them singletons, with about 2% in the top ten. The study sampled blood at baseline, cycle 4 day 1, and cycle 7 day 1. The chain joins TRBV30 to TRBJ1-6, with D hard to call. The TCR sequence derives from an adult with an advanced solid tumor such as melanoma, head and neck, liver or kidney cancer. The source was CD4+ or CD8+ T cells sorted from blood, collected in a trial of the OX40 agonist ivuxolimab. The CDR3 reads CAWSGRTYNSPLHF. CDR3 in DNA: TGTGCCTGGAGTGGCCGAACTTATAATTCACCCCTCCACTTT.